One TCR beta chain is described in this entry. Its recognized antigen is unknown. No clone much larger than this one lies a single base away; base qualities are absent. In light of the paper, this sample's time point label describes: cells obtained before transplantation from donor or recipient. CD3+CD4+ and CD3+CD8+ populations were FACS-sorted from unstimulated pre-transplant donor and recipient cells taken from spleen or lymph nodes. The method was the immunoSEQ multiplex PCR assay. For most patients, genomic DNA was isolated with the Qiagen DNeasy Blood and Tissue Kit and sent frozen to Adaptive Biotechnologies for TCR sequencing. For most patients, high-throughput TCR-beta CDR3 sequencing of genomic DNA was performed by Adaptive Biotechnologies. On the authors' methods: Adaptive's ImmunoSEQ software was the source of the TCR sequencing data for 18 patients, while a few other patients were processed with MiXCR and VDJtools. To correct CD4 versus CD8 sorting errors, sequences present in both subsets at a frequency ratio below 5:1 were removed. CDR3 nucleotide sequences shared between donor and recipient were removed because the origin of such sequences could not be assigned. To be classed as alloreactive, a clone needed at least 2-fold expansion over unstimulated cells and a minimum CFSE-low frequency of 0.002% (template counts) or 0.001% (read counts). A clone was considered mappable if detected in the sequenced pre-transplant spleen, lymph node, or MLR CFSE-low populations of the donor or recipient. Cumulative frequency of alloreactive clones was calculated as a percentage of all sequences weighted by copy number. This is the immuneACCESS table as TCRdb keeps it, with only in-frame sequences that have V and J called. A part of the clones is gone; compared with another copy, unresolved V genes explain less than half, and the rest is unexplained. Clone size and the V and J calls come from that table; the DNA yielded D and trimming. This sample holds tens of thousands of clones; 95% were observed only once. The ten largest clones capture approximately 0.54% of the sample.

This record belongs to a study of graft-versus-host responses after intestinal transplantation (dated by TCRdb to about 2021). About the study as a whole: The transplants that recipients got were multivisceral, liver-intestinal, or isolated intestinal. Bulk TCR-beta CDR3 sequencing was used to track graft-versus-host and host-versus-graft alloreactive T cell clones in the graft, circulation and bone marrow after intestinal transplantation. Donor T cell macrochimerism was defined as a peak of at least 4% donor T cells among recipient peripheral blood mononuclear cells. Every recipient was given anti-thymocyte globulin induction, followed by roughly 3 years of maintenance tacrolimus and steroids. Alloreactive clones were identified by sequencing pre-transplant mixed lymphocyte reaction products and comparing them with unstimulated pre-transplant donor and recipient T cells. Rather than going through the commercial service, samples from three later patients were sequenced in-house on an Illumina MiSeq and processed with MiXCR. The cohort enrolled around 23 intestinal transplant recipients including one retransplant, and a few patients lacking pretransplant specimens were excluded. Overall study outcomes, separate from this receptor: GvH clones were detected in recipient bone marrow, and some appeared earlier in ileal mucosa or blood, consistent with an intestinal mucosal origin. High GvH to HvG T cell clonal ratios were observed in the allografts of patients with donor T cell macrochimerism. The relatively low number and heterogeneity of intestinal transplant patients limited the conclusions. Early after transplant, peak levels of circulating GvH clones were found to be associated with declines in HvG clones.

CDR1 and CDR2, looked up from the germline V gene, are SGHTA and FQGTGA. Including cysteine and phenylalanine, the CDR3 has 14 amino acids. Only the CDR3 portion is preserved as DNA: 42 bases, with reading frame beginning at the first base. The junction shows trimming of 5 bases on V and 6 bases on J, plus 14 bases between the germline ends. The sequencing used unstimulated CD8+ T cells sorted from spleen or lymph node cells, collected before transplant. The receptor was isolated from a human donor who was the organ donor for an intestinal transplant. Recombination linked TRBV7-3 to TRBJ2-1; the D gene identity is not certain. DNA sequence: TGTGCCAGCAGCGTCGGTGTAGCTTCCAATGAGCAGTTCTTC. Its translation reads: CASSVGVASNEQFF.